This T cell receptor beta chain was found in a study of blood T cell repertoires in COVID-19. The wider study: Acute and convalescent COVID-19 specimens originated in the United States, Italy and Spain. Sources were T cells, B-cell-depleted T cells, or PBMCs; the material itself was cDNA or gDNA.

The authors' processing: From reference gene primer amplification, estimates of nucleated cell counts were derived. Profiled with immunoSEQ multiplex PCR; TCRdb holds only in-frame clones, not every one. That table furnishes V, J and clone size, whereas the DNA furnished D and trimming. The sample holds 650,000 to 800,000 clones; 85% to 90% are singletons and the top ten take about 0.24%. The CDR3 loop spans 16 amino acids. CDR1 and CDR2 (germline): SGHTA, FQGNSA. V gave up 11 bases and J gave up 0 bases, with 20 bases separating them. Sequencing input: peripheral blood. This rearrangement joins TRBV7-2 to TRBJ1-3, with unresolved D. This receptor was identified in a woman in her late teens or twenties with acute or convalescent COVID-19. CDR3 protein: CAAGLERLSSGNTIYF. The CDR3 nucleotides are TGTGCCGCGGGTCTGGAGAGACTGAGCTCTGGAAACACCATATATTTT.